The 21 T cell receptor beta chains given below trace back to one sample, sequenced in a study of post-analysis software for immune sequencing data. Study-wide results and caveats: Five or six TRBV segments were significantly more frequent in patients than in controls. TRBV5-6, TRBV5-1 and TRBV20-1 were among these segments.

Unique molecular identifiers were carried by the TCR beta cDNA libraries. TCRdb itself ran the PCR reads through MiXCR, one entry per CDR3 protein. This table has about 540,000 distinct CDR3 sequences, around a third appearing once. No antigen has been identified for these receptors. Sequenced: blood. The receptor set was obtained from a girl aged 2-17 years with multiple sclerosis.

This chain links TRBV5-6 with TRBJ2-1, with 9 bases aligning to TRBD2. Per the germline V gene, CDR1 is SGHDT and CDR2 is YYEEEE. The J segment lost 0 bases and the V segment lost 3 bases, leaving 4 bases of the junction unmatched. The CDR3 is 16 amino acids. CDR3 amino acids: CASSWGGGASYNEQFF. The DNA for the CDR3 is TGTGCCAGCAGCTGGGGCGGGGGGGCCTCCTACAATGAGCAGTTCTTC.

The chain carries TRBV6-5 and TRBJ1-2; D is possibly TRBD1 (5 bases). Germline V gene lookup returns CDR1 MNHEY and CDR2 SVGAGI. V lost 6 bases and J lost 7, with 9 bases in between. The CDR3 is 11 residues long. The CDR3 reads CASSRGTGYTF. CDR3 nucleotides: TGTGCCAGCAGCCGTGGGACTGGCTACACCTTC.

The V gene is TRBV12-3 or TRBV12-4, the J gene TRBJ2-1; D is perhaps TRBD1 (5 bases). Trimming took off 6 bases at V and 4 bases at J, with 16 bases between the two ends. The length of the CDR3 is 15 residues. The CDR3 reads CASSGWGRGYNEQFF. In nucleotides, the CDR3 is TGTGCCAGCAGCGGGTGGGGCCGAGGTTACAATGAGCAGTTCTTC.

V usage is TRBV7-9 and J usage is TRBJ1-2; maybe TRBD1 (6 bases). Germline V gene lookup returns CDR1 SEHNR and CDR2 FQNEAQ (reference sequence). This CDR3 is 14 amino acids long. Trimming stripped 8 bases from V and 6 bases from J, with 19 bases between. The CDR3 spells CASRGGLKGNGYTF. The CDR3 DNA reads TGTGCCAGCCGGGGGGGGCTCAAAGGGAATGGCTACACCTTC. Variable domain in full (rest from reference TRBV7-9 and TRBJ1-2): DTGVSQNPRHKITKRGQNVTFRCDPISEHNRLYWYRQTLGQGPEFLTYFQNEAQLEKSRLLSDRFSAERPKGSFSTLEIQRTEQGDSAMYLCASRGGLKGNGYTFGSGTRLTVV.

V is TRBV6-5 and J is TRBJ1-2; D gene uncertain. The V gene lost 4 bases and the J gene lost 2 bases, with 11 bases spanning the gap. CDR1 is MNHEY, CDR2 SVGAGI, per germline. CDR3 size: 14 residues. CDR3 bases: TGTGCCAGCAGTTTCTCTGGGGTGAACTATGGCTACACCTTC. Its translation is CASSFSGVNYGYTF.

A word on this clonotype: The junction departs from germline at one end; a sequencing error may be responsible. The chain is built from TRBV5-1 and TRBJ1-2, with 8 bases aligning to TRBD1. There are 13 residues in the CDR3. CDR1 and CDR2 (germline): SGHRS, YFSETQ. The CDR3 region is CANSNGQGGGYTF. For the CDR3, the DNA is TGCGCCAACAGCAACGGACAGGGAGGAGGCTACACCTTC.

V gene TRBV20-1 combines with J gene TRBJ1-1; D is uncertain. V lost 3 bases and J 3 bases, leaving 8 bases between the germline ends. The CDR3 has 12 residues. The germline gives CDR1 DFQATT, CDR2 SNEGSKA (reference sequence). The CDR3 region is CSARAGYTEAFF. DNA of the CDR3: TGCAGTGCTAGGGCCGGGTACACTGAAGCTTTCTTT.

The chain carries TRBV20-1 and TRBJ2-7; 7 nucleotides match TRBD1. The DNA end favors TRBJ2-5, so the J call may be wrong. This CDR3 has 15 amino acids. CDR1 is DFQATT and CDR2 is SNEGSKA in the germline V gene (reference sequence). In DNA, the CDR3 is TGCAGTGCTAGAGATCAGGGGACAGACGAAGAGACCCAGTACTTC. This codes for CSARDQGTDEETQYF.

Remarks on this clonotype: Germline and junction disagree at one end, which may indicate a read error. The chain has TRBV6-1 and TRBJ1-4; 10 nucleotides line up with TRBD1. CDR1 MNHNS and CDR2 SASEGT come from the germline V gene. This CDR3 comprises 14 residues. The CDR3 protein is CTSSSTGGPEKLFF. CDR3 bases: TGTACCAGCAGCTCGACAGGGGGCCCTGAAAAACTGTTTTTT.

V gene TRBV9 combines with J gene TRBJ2-2, with D possibly TRBD1 on 5 matching bases. Trimming pared 0 bases from V and 5 bases from J, leaving 11 bases between. Per germline, CDR1 SGDLS and CDR2 YYNGEE. There are 15 residues in the CDR3. The CDR3 DNA follows: TGTGCCAGCAGCGTAGGACAGTACGGGACCGGGGAGCTGTTTTTT. The encoded protein is CASSVGQYGTGELFF.

CDR3 sequence: CASSFLDRVENSPLHF. Here the CDR3 DNA reads TGTGCCAGCAGTTTCCTGGACAGGGTTGAGAATTCACCCCTCCACTTT. The chain employs TRBV27 and TRBJ1-6, with 8 bases matching TRBD1. Germline CDR1 is MNHEY and CDR2 is SMNVEV (reference sequence). The junction had 8 bases not matched to a gene; V was cut back by 3 bases and J by 7 bases. CDR3 size: 16 residues.

This clonotype was recorded a few times. V usage is TRBV12-3 or TRBV12-4 and J usage is TRBJ1-5, with D possibly TRBD1 on 6 matching bases. Trimming removed 5 bases at V and 2 bases at J, with 16 bases between. The CDR3 contains 16 residues. The CDR3 DNA reads TGTGCCAGCAGTCTTCAGGGGAGAGGAGGCAATCAGCCCCAGCATTTT. This sequence encodes CASSLQGRGGNQPQHF.

This clonotype has at least ten counts. V usage is TRBV4-1 and J usage is TRBJ2-1; D call uncertain. This CDR3 region has 14 residues. With 1 base removed from V and 0 bases from J, the gap between germline ends came to 4 bases. CDR1 is MGHRA, CDR2 YSYEKL, per germline. The CDR3 DNA follows: TGCGCCAGCAGCCAAGTCGGCTCCTACAATGAGCAGTTCTTC. Protein product: CASSQVGSYNEQFF.

J is TRBJ2-7 and V is TRBV2; 8 bases line up with TRBD1. After removal of 5 bases from V and 3 bases from J, the junction contained 9 bases not matched to a gene. Germline-derived CDR1 and CDR2 are SNHLY and FYNNEI. The length of the CDR3 is 15 residues. The CDR3 region is CASSYGQGRSYEQYF. The CDR3 DNA reads TGTGCCAGCAGTTACGGACAGGGAAGGAGCTACGAGCAGTACTTC.

The table lists this clonotype with a count of one. The rearrangement links TRBV5-6 to TRBJ2-3, with D possibly called TRBD1 or TRBD2 (5 bases each). Trimming shortened V by 4 bases and J by 0 bases, and 18 bases separated the two germline ends. The germline CDR1 and CDR2 sequences are SGHDT and YYEEEE. The CDR3 runs to 17 residues. CDR3 region: CASSPTIRGTSTDTQYF. For the CDR3, the DNA is TGTGCCAGCAGCCCTACCATCCGGGGCACTAGCACAGATACGCAGTATTTT.

Comment on this clonotype: An end of the junction does not agree with germline; a read error may underlie this. The chain employs TRBV11-2 and TRBJ2-1; D is tentatively TRBD1 or TRBD2 (5 bases each). In germline, CDR1 is SGHAT, CDR2 FQNNGV. The CDR3 is made up of 15 amino acids. CDR3: CTSRTPGRFYNEQFF. The CDR3 nucleotides read TGTACCAGCAGAACACCGGGACGGTTTTACAATGAGCAGTTCTTC.

In this sample, this clonotype turned up a few times. CDR3 DNA: TGTGCCAGTACATGGGGGGCCAACGTCCTGACTTTC. This sequence encodes CASTWGANVLTF. This chain connects TRBV19 to TRBJ2-6; D gene uncertain. Looked up from germline, CDR1 is LNHDA and CDR2 is SQIVND (reference sequence). This CDR3 has 12 residues. The V end was cut by 7 bases, the J end by 4 bases, with 5 bases between.

This clonotype was detected a few times. The CDR3 loop is CSAIDISYGYTF. The CDR3 coding sequence is TGCAGCGCGATCGACATCTCCTATGGCTACACCTTC. This sequence joins TRBV29-1 and TRBJ1-2; D is unresolved. Germline CDR1 is SQVTM and CDR2 is ANQGSEA. Trimming took off 7 bases at V and 4 bases at J, with 13 bases between the two ends. The CDR3 runs 12 residues.

The chain recombines TRBV2 with TRBJ1-2; D is undetermined. Germline V CDR1 and CDR2: SNHLY, FYNNEI. The CDR3 has 11 amino acids. V was pared by 8 bases and J by 6 bases, with 10 bases between. CDR3 DNA: TGTGCCAGCTCCCAGGAGGATGGCTACACCTTC. It yields the protein CASSQEDGYTF.

The chain combines TRBV29-1 with TRBJ2-2; 9 bases align to TRBD1. CDR3 length: 14 residues. The J segment lost 6 bases and the V segment lost 7 bases, leaving 9 bases of the junction unmatched. The germline CDR1 and CDR2 sequences are SQVTM and ANQGSEA. This chain's CDR3 is CSGGQGSDAGELFF. The CDR3 bases are TGCAGCGGCGGACAGGGGTCGGACGCCGGGGAGCTGTTTTTT.

This clonotype was detected a few times. This chain links TRBV20-1 with TRBJ1-2, with D unclear. The ends were cut back, 6 bases at V and 2 bases at J, with 16 bases in the middle. There are 14 residues in the CDR3. Germline V gene lookup returns CDR1 DFQATT and CDR2 SNEGSKA (reference sequence). The CDR3 loop is CSAPWRGANYGYTF. The CDR3 DNA reads as TGCAGTGCACCCTGGCGGGGAGCCAACTATGGCTACACCTTC.